The TCR beta chain under discussion was sequenced for a study of blood T cell repertoires in COVID-19. At the level of the study: Collection of acute and convalescent COVID-19 samples took place in the United States, Italy and Spain. From T cells, B-cell-depleted T cells, or PBMCs came the material, which was cDNA or gDNA.

Germline V gene data show CDR1 as MGHRA and CDR2 as YSYEKL. V was cut by 0 bases and J by 8 bases, with 10 bases left in between. The length of the CDR3 is 13 residues. Authors' analysis steps: Amplified reference gene primers provided the basis for estimating nucleated cell counts. TCRdb keeps only in-frame clones here, not all; method: immunoSEQ multiplex PCR. V and J calls plus clone size are reproduced from that table; the DNA served to infer D and trimming. The sample records approximately 270,000 clones, nearly 90% being singletons. The origin of this receptor is a young man with active or convalescent COVID-19. Sequencing was performed on peripheral blood. The rearrangement links TRBV4-1 to TRBJ1-2; no definite D call. CDR3 coding DNA: TGCGCCAGCAGCCAAGATGCGGGGTTCGGCTACACCTTC. Encoded protein: CASSQDAGFGYTF.